The 15 T cell receptor beta chains in this list originate from one sample, sequenced in a study of CD8 T cells in Susac syndrome (dated by TCRdb to about 2019). Libraries came from the immunoSEQ multiplex PCR assay. RNA was extracted with the RNeasy kit and 0.5 to 1 ug was reverse transcribed using random hexamers. Using fastp at Q25 and MiXCR, TCRdb reprocessed the public reads and kept productive beta chains. Every CDR3 protein is listed once, alongside the most common genes and DNA of its rows. The sample table holds roughly 120,000 distinct CDR3 sequences, of which over 85% were seen once. 0.065% to 0.09% of the sample belongs to the ten largest clones. The sample comprised CD4+ T cells from PBMCs. The receptor source for this set is a human donor in good health.

This chain links TRBV5-6 with TRBJ2-3; D remains ambiguous. Germline assignment: CDR1 SGHDT and CDR2 YYEEEE. With 1 base removed from V and 9 bases from J, the gap between germline ends came to 12 bases. The CDR3 covers 13 residues. CDR3 protein: CASSLNSPATQYF. The CDR3 DNA follows: TGTGCCAGCAGCTTGAACAGCCCTGCCACGCAGTATTTT.

This rearrangement joins TRBV29-1 to TRBJ1-2; D is unresolved. The CDR3 is 12 amino acids. Germline V lookup: CDR1 SQVTM, CDR2 ANQGSEA. V lost 3 bases to trimming and J lost 2 bases, with 7 bases between them. The CDR3 loop is CSVESLNYGYTF. CDR3 sequence (DNA): TGCAGCGTTGAGTCCCTAAACTATGGCTACACCTTC.

The chain uses TRBV11-2 and TRBJ2-2; 8 bases align to TRBD2. V was clipped by 5 bases and J by 0 bases; unmatched bases: 14. CDR3 size: 19 residues. Per germline, CDR1 SGHAT and CDR2 FQNNGV. CDR3 sequence reads: CASSPRTSSADSNTGELFF. The CDR3, as DNA: TGTGCCAGCAGCCCGCGGACTAGCTCGGCGGACTCGAACACCGGGGAGCTGTTTTTT.

The sample holds a few counts of this clonotype. The chain links TRBV6-2 or TRBV6-3 to TRBJ2-4; no clear D gene. There are 17 residues in the CDR3. Germline loops: CDR1 MNHEY, CDR2 SVGEGT. The V gene lost 1 base and the J gene lost 0 bases, with 13 bases spanning the gap. CDR3 amino acids: CASSYFSVQKAKNIQYF. CDR3 DNA: TGTGCCAGCAGTTACTTCTCAGTGCAGAAAGCCAAAAACATTCAGTACTTC.

The chain couples TRBV7-6 to TRBJ2-7, with D perhaps TRBD2 (5 bases). Trimming shortened V by 4 bases and J by 7 bases, and 17 bases separated the two germline ends. This CDR3 spans 14 amino acids. Germline CDR1 SGHVS, CDR2 FNYEAQ. CDR3 coding DNA: TGTGCCAGCAGCTCGGGGAGCCGAGGTGGGGAGCAGTACTTC. Translated, it gives CASSSGSRGGEQYF.

The chain couples TRBV7-9 to TRBJ1-1, with 9 nucleotides matching TRBD1. Trimming at V came to 1 base and at J to 0 bases, leaving 0 bases not matched to a gene. Germline V gene data show CDR1 as SEHNR and CDR2 as FQNEAQ (reference sequence). CDR3 length: 15 amino acids. CDR3 in amino acids: CASSLGTGVNTEAFF. The CDR3 DNA reads as TGTGCCAGCAGCTTAGGGACAGGGGTGAACACTGAAGCTTTCTTT.

This chain joins TRBV12-5 and TRBJ1-5; possible D gene TRBD1, 5 bases. CDR3 length: 14 residues. Trimming removed 4 bases from V and 3 bases from J, with 10 bases in between. Germline CDR1 LGHNT, CDR2 FRNRAP. CDR3 DNA sequence: TGTGCTAGTGGTTATCAGGGTTACAATCAGCCCCAGCATTTT. It specifies CASGYQGYNQPQHF.

Here the CDR3 DNA reads TGTGCCAGCAGCTCCGGGACAGGGTGGATTTTTGAGCAGTTCTTC. Translating gives CASSSGTGWIFEQFF. The V and J genes are TRBV7-9 and TRBJ2-1; 9 bases are shared with TRBD1. Losses at the gene ends were 4 bases for V and 9 bases for J; bases not matched to a gene: 10. The CDR3 sequence is 15 residues long. Per germline, CDR1 SEHNR and CDR2 FQNEAQ (reference sequence).

This chain uses TRBV7-2 with TRBJ1-2, with a tentative D call TRBD1 (5 bases). From germline, CDR1 is SGHTA and CDR2 FQGNSA. V dropped 5 bases and J dropped 5 bases, with 18 bases sitting between them. The CDR3 sequence is 15 residues long. The CDR3 DNA reads as TGTGCCAGCAGCGCCGGGGGGAGAACGGGATATGGCTACACCTTC. It translates to CASSAGGRTGYGYTF. Using reference TRBV7-2 and TRBJ1-2 for the parts outside the CDR3, the full variable domain is GAGVSQSPSNKVTEKGKDVELRCDPISGHTALYWYRQSLGQGLEFLIYFQGNSAPDKSGLPSDRFSAERTGGSVSTLTIQRTQQEDSAVYLCASSAGGRTGYGYTFGSGTRLTVV.

The chain employs TRBV20-1 and TRBJ2-3, with 13 bases that match TRBD2. Germline trimming cut 6 bases from V and 1 base from J; bases unmatched to any gene: 10. The CDR3 sequence is 17 residues long. CDR1 is DFQATT and CDR2 is SNEGSKA in the germline V gene (reference sequence). The CDR3, as DNA: TGCAGTGCCCCCACTAGCGGGAGGGCCCTCCGCACAGATACGCAGTATTTT. Translated, it gives CSAPTSGRALRTDTQYF.

This rearrangement joins TRBV9 to TRBJ2-3; 7 bases match TRBD1. CDR1 and CDR2 from the germline V gene are SGDLS and YYNGEE. CDR3 size: 15 residues. V gave up 4 bases and J gave up 0 bases; unmatched junction bases: 5. The CDR3 DNA reads TGTGCCAGCAGCCGGGACAGCCTTAGCACAGATACGCAGTATTTT. It codes for CASSRDSLSTDTQYF.

The rearrangement links TRBV4-1 to TRBJ2-1, with no clear D. The CDR3 length is 14 residues. The germline gives CDR1 MGHRA, CDR2 YSYEKL. The germline V and J ends were trimmed by 4 bases and 4 bases, with 11 bases remaining between them. CDR3 region: CASSLEVLYNEQFF. CDR3 DNA sequence: TGCGCCAGCAGCCTAGAGGTACTTTACAATGAGCAGTTCTTC.

This sequence joins TRBV6-1 and TRBJ1-1, with a tentative D call TRBD1 (6 bases). The CDR3 runs 15 residues. The germline V gene encodes CDR1 MNHNS and CDR2 SASEGT. Deletions cut 4 bases from V and 4 bases from J, with 16 bases between. CDR3 sequence reads: CASSGGLTGLTEAFF. In nucleotides, the CDR3 is TGTGCCAGCAGTGGGGGCCTTACAGGGCTCACTGAAGCTTTCTTT.

The chain employs TRBV10-3 and TRBJ2-3; D perhaps matches TRBD2 (6 bases). V dropped 0 bases and J dropped 0 bases, with 7 bases sitting between them. The CDR3 contains 15 residues. Germline-derived CDR1 and CDR2 are ENHRY and SYGVKD. The CDR3 loop is CAISESGTSTDTQYF. CDR3 in DNA: TGTGCCATCAGTGAGTCAGGGACTAGCACAGATACGCAGTATTTT.

The CDR3 loop reads CASSASEGSNTEAFF. In DNA, the CDR3 is TGTGCCAGCAGCGCATCTGAGGGGTCGAACACTGAAGCTTTCTTT. V is TRBV21-1 and J is TRBJ1-1; the table names TRBD1, a call not compared with the DNA. TRBV21-1 is flagged as a pseudogene. CDR3 length: 15 residues.